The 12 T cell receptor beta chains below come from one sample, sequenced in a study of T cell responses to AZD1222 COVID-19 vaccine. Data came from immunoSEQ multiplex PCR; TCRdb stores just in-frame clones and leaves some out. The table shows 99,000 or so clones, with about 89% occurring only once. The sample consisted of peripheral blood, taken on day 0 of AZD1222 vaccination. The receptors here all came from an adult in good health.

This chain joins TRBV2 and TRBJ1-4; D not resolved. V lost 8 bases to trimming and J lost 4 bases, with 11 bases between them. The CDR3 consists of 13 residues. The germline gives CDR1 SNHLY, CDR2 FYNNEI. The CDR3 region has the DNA TGTGCCAGCTCTGGGGATTATAATGAAAAACTGTTTTTT. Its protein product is CASSGDYNEKLFF.

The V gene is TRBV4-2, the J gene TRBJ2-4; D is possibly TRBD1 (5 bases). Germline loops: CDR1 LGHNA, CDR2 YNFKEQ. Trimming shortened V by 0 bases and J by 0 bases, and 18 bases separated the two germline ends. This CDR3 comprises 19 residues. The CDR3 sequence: CASSQDNPSPDKAKNIQYF. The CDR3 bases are TGTGCCAGCAGCCAAGATAATCCCTCACCGGACAAAGCCAAAAACATTCAGTACTTC.

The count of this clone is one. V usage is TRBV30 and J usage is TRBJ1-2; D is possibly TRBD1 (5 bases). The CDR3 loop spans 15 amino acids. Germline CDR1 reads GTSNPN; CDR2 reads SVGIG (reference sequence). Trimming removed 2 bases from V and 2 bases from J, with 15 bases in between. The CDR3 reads CAWSYGLTANYGYTF. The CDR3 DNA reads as TGTGCCTGGAGTTATGGGTTGACAGCAAACTATGGCTACACCTTC.

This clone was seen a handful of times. The CDR3 region is CASSVELIGELFF. The CDR3, as DNA: TGTGCCAGCAGCGTAGAACTCATCGGGGAGCTGTTTTTT. The J gene is TRBJ2-2, the V gene TRBV9; D is unclear. This CDR3 comprises 13 residues. The V gene lost 0 bases and the J gene lost 7 bases, with 7 bases spanning the gap. Germline V CDR1 and CDR2: SGDLS, YYNGEE. The whole variable domain, remainder taken from reference TRBV9 and TRBJ2-2, is DSGVTQTPKHLITATGQRVTLRCSPRSGDLSVYWYQQSLDQGLQFLIQYYNGEERAKGNILERFSAQQFPDLHSELNLSSLELGDSALYFCASSVELIGELFFGEGSRLTVL.

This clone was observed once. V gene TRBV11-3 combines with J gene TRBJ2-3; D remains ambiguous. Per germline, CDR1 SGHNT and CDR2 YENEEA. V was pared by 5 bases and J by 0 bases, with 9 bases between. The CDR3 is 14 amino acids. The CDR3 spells CASSQSTSTDTQYF. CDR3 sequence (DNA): TGTGCCAGCAGCCAATCGACTAGCACAGATACGCAGTATTTT.

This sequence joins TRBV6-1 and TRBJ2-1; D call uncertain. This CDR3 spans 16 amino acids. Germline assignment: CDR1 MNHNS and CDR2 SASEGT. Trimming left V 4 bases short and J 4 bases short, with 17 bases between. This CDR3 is CASSARSPEVYNEQFF. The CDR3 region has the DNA TGTGCCAGCAGTGCAAGATCCCCCGAGGTATACAATGAGCAGTTCTTC.

The CDR3 bases are TGTGCCAGCAGCCAGCCTACGCTCCTAACTAGCGGGGGGGCGCACGAGCAGTACTTC. This encodes CASSQPTLLTSGGAHEQYF. The chain carries TRBV4-2 and TRBJ2-7; the match to TRBD2 covers 13 bases. This CDR3 is built from 19 residues. CDR1 LGHNA and CDR2 YNFKEQ come from the germline V gene. The junction had 16 bases not matched to a gene; V was cut back by 3 bases and J by 5 bases.

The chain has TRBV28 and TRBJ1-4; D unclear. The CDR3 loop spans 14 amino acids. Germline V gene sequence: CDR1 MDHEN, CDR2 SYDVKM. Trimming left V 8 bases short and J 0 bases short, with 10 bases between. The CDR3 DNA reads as TGTGCCAGCGGTGCGATCGCAACTAATGAAAAACTGTTTTTT. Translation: CASGAIATNEKLFF.

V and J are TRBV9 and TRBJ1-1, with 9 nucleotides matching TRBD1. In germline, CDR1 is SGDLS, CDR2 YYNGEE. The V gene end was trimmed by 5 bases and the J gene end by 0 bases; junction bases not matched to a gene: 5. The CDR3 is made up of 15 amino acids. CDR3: CASSTTGGLNTEAFF. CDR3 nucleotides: TGTGCCAGCAGTACGACAGGGGGATTGAACACTGAAGCTTTCTTT.

The CDR3 nucleotides read TGTGCCAGCAGCTTAGGCGTTAGCTCCTACAATGAGCAGTTCTTC. Protein product: CASSLGVSSYNEQFF. The chain combines TRBV7-2 with TRBJ2-1; no clear D. This CDR3 is 15 amino acids long. Germline V gives CDR1 SGHTA, CDR2 FQGNSA. V was cut by 1 base and J by 0 bases, with 7 bases left in between.

Here the CDR3 DNA reads TGTGCCAGCAGTTATCGCGTTAACTACGAGCAGTACTTC. Its protein product is CASSYRVNYEQYF. This chain joins TRBV6-5 and TRBJ2-7; unclear D gene. The CDR3 covers 13 residues. Germline CDR1 MNHEY, CDR2 SVGAGI. The V gene lost 3 bases and the J gene lost 3 bases, with 9 bases spanning the gap.

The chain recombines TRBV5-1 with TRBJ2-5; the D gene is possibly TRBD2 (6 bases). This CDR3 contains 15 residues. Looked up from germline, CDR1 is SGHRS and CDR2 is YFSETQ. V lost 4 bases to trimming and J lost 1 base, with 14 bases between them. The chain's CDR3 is CASSPGLLSQETQYF. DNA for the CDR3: TGCGCCAGCAGCCCGGGACTTCTCTCCCAAGAGACCCAGTACTTC.